Below, one TCR beta chain is given with its context. Antigen specificity is unknown. This record belongs to a study of cytomegalovirus exposure and HLA in healthy donors. Germline CDR1 reads SGHTS; CDR2 reads YDEGEE. The CDR3 covers 13 residues. Trimming cost V 1 base and J 3 bases; bases outside gene matches: 1. 13 Jbeta primers and 60 Vbeta primers were used for the PCR. Data came from immunoSEQ multiplex PCR; TCRdb stores just in-frame clones and leaves some out. This repertoire shows roughly 130,000 clones, about 8.5% found once; its top ten account for around 5.5%. Overall study findings and caveats: Analysis was carried out at a later point, and it linked a missense DCLRE1C variant to TCR beta V- and J-gene trimming. Cytomegalovirus association was assigned to 170 or so TCR beta chains.

This chain uses TRBV5-8 with TRBJ2-7; the match to TRBD1 covers 7 bases. This TCR was recovered from a man aged 40-49 years in good health and CMV-seronegative. Sequencing used PBMCs. The DNA for the CDR3 is TGTGCCAGCAGCTTGCGGGACAGCTACGAGCAGTACTTC. This sequence encodes CASSLRDSYEQYF.